Shown below are 21 T cell receptor beta chains from a single sample sequenced in a study of T cell responses to AZD1222 COVID-19 vaccine. The protocol was immunoSEQ multiplex PCR, while the TCRdb copy is restricted to in-frame clones and leaves out a portion. Of roughly 150,000 clones listed, about nine tenths are singletons. Sequencing used peripheral blood, obtained on day 0 of AZD1222 vaccination. The receptors here all came from an adult in good health.

This rearrangement joins TRBV9 to TRBJ2-3; unclear D gene. The CDR3 is 12 residues long. Germline V gene sequence: CDR1 SGDLS, CDR2 YYNGEE. V lost 0 bases to trimming and J lost 5 bases, with 4 bases between them. CDR3 DNA: TGTGCCAGCAGCGTAGGAGTAGATACGCAGTATTTT. It codes for CASSVGVDTQYF. Drawing the rest from reference TRBV9 and TRBJ2-3, the complete variable domain is DSGVTQTPKHLITATGQRVTLRCSPRSGDLSVYWYQQSLDQGLQFLIQYYNGEERAKGNILERFSAQQFPDLHSELNLSSLELGDSALYFCASSVGVDTQYFGPGTRLTVL.

The chain carries TRBV27 and TRBJ1-4; D is uncertain. Trimming cost V 3 bases and J 6 bases, with 14 bases left between them. Per the germline V gene, CDR1 is MNHEY and CDR2 is SMNVEV (reference sequence). The CDR3 length is 15 residues. In DNA, the CDR3 is TGTGCCAGCAGTTTTCAAGTGGGGTTGGATGAAAAACTGTTTTTT. Amino acids: CASSFQVGLDEKLFF.

Only one count was recorded for this clone. The chain joins TRBV28 to TRBJ2-1; TRBD2 might be the D (7 bases). The CDR3 covers 15 residues. Germline V gives CDR1 MDHEN, CDR2 SYDVKM. The V end lost 8 bases, the J end lost 5 bases, and 19 bases lay between the germline ends. CDR3 loop: CASLLRGALNNEQFF. In DNA, the CDR3 is TGTGCCAGCTTATTACGGGGGGCCCTCAACAATGAGCAGTTCTTC.

V is TRBV30 and J is TRBJ2-7, with TRBD2 matching 8 bases. Germline trimming cut 4 bases from V and 3 bases from J; bases unmatched to any gene: 5. There are 13 residues in the CDR3. Germline V gene sequence: CDR1 GTSNPN, CDR2 SVGIG (reference sequence). The CDR3 coding sequence is TGTGCCTGGAATAGCGGGACTAACTACGAGCAGTACTTC. Its protein is CAWNSGTNYEQYF.

The CDR3 DNA sequence: TGTGCCAGCAGCTCAGCGGCAGGTTCCATCTACGAGCAGTACTTC. Translated, it gives CASSSAAGSIYEQYF. V and J are TRBV9 and TRBJ2-7; D might be TRBD2 (5 bases). CDR3 length equals 15 residues. The ends were cut back, 4 bases at V and 3 bases at J, with 17 bases in the middle. Per the germline V gene, CDR1 is SGDLS and CDR2 is YYNGEE.

The CDR3 is CALGHSSNTGELFF. The DNA for the CDR3 is TGTGCCCTCGGCCACAGTTCGAACACCGGGGAGCTGTTTTTT. The chain joins TRBV2 to TRBJ2-2; D gene uncertain. Deletions cut 11 bases from V and 0 bases from J, with 13 bases between. From germline, CDR1 is SNHLY and CDR2 FYNNEI. The CDR3 runs 14 residues.

V gene TRBV19 combines with J gene TRBJ2-6; D not certain. CDR1 is LNHDA and CDR2 is SQIVND in the germline V gene (reference sequence). V was shortened by 4 bases and J by 0 bases, with 7 bases between the two germline ends. CDR3 size: 15 residues. The CDR3 here is CASSTTGSGANVLTF. CDR3 DNA: TGTGCCAGTAGTACAACCGGCTCTGGGGCCAACGTCCTGACTTTC.

The rearrangement links TRBV27 to TRBJ2-7; a possible D gene is TRBD1 (5 bases). Germline V lookup: CDR1 MNHEY, CDR2 SMNVEV (reference sequence). CDR3 length: 15 residues. With 6 bases removed from V and 0 bases from J, the gap between germline ends came to 15 bases. The CDR3 region has the DNA TGTGCCAGCAGCCCCAGGGCCTCAACCTCCTACGAGCAGTACTTC. It yields the protein CASSPRASTSYEQYF.

The V call is TRBV14, the J call TRBJ2-7; possibly TRBD2 for D (6 bases). Trimming removed 4 bases at V and 3 bases at J, with 7 bases between. The CDR3 extends over 12 amino acids. The germline V gene encodes CDR1 SGHDN and CDR2 FVKESK. CDR3 bases: TGTGCCAGCAGCCCTAGCGACTACGAGCAGTACTTC. This sequence encodes CASSPSDYEQYF. The full variable domain, in which reference TRBV14 and TRBJ2-7 provide the parts outside the CDR3, is EAGVTQFPSHSVIEKGQTVTLRCDPISGHDNLYWYRRVMGKEIKFLLHFVKESKQDESGMPNNRFLAERTGGTYSTLKVQPAELEDSGVYFCASSPSDYEQYFGPGTRLTVT.

The chain employs TRBV19 and TRBJ2-7; 8 nucleotides line up with TRBD1. V lost 6 bases, J lost 0 bases, and 13 bases stayed unmatched. CDR3 length: 17 residues. Germline CDR1 and CDR2: LNHDA and SQIVND (reference sequence). CDR3 in amino acids: CASRNPGTGTGSYEQYF. The CDR3 nucleotides read TGTGCCAGTAGGAATCCCGGAACCGGGACAGGCTCCTACGAGCAGTACTTC.

The chain employs TRBV15 and TRBJ2-5; 8 nucleotides agree with TRBD2. CDR1 LNHNV and CDR2 YYDKDF come from the germline V gene (reference sequence). With V trimmed by 1 base and J by 5 bases, 12 bases remained unmatched. CDR3 length: 17 residues. The CDR3 DNA reads as TGTGCCACCAGCAGAGGGTCCGGAGGCTTAGCGGGGGAGACCCAGTACTTC. It translates to CATSRGSGGLAGETQYF.

The chain recombines TRBV2 with TRBJ2-7; TRBD2 aligns across 7 bases. V trimming: 5 bases; J trimming: 0 bases; junction bases outside the gene matches: 7. Germline CDR1 is SNHLY and CDR2 is FYNNEI. The CDR3 extends over 15 amino acids. The CDR3 spells CASSRLAAFSYEQYF. Written as DNA, the CDR3 is TGTGCCAGCAGTCGGCTAGCGGCTTTCTCCTACGAGCAGTACTTC.

This CDR3 reads CASSRAPLEQYF. Here the CDR3 DNA reads TGTGCCAGCAGCAGAGCTCCTCTCGAGCAGTACTTC. The rearrangement uses TRBV3-1 (or the pseudogene TRBV3-2) and TRBJ2-7; D uncertain. The CDR3 length is 12 residues. Germline CDR1 is LGHDT and CDR2 is YNNKEL (reference sequence). V dropped 5 bases and J dropped 6 bases, with 11 bases sitting between them.

J is TRBJ1-1 and V is TRBV6-2 or TRBV6-3; 11 bases fit TRBD1. V shed 3 bases and J 1 base; nucleotides not matched to a gene: 10. In germline, CDR1 is MNHEY, CDR2 SVGEGT. The CDR3 is 18 residues long. For the CDR3, the DNA is TGTGCCAGCAGTTATCCGATCGGACAGGGGGCGCGGAACACTGAAGCTTTCTTT. The encoded protein is CASSYPIGQGARNTEAFF.

The CDR3 bases are TGTGCCAGCAGCCAAGACCTGCTCCCCTACAATGAGCAGTTCTTC. Translation: CASSQDLLPYNEQFF. This chain connects TRBV3-1 (or the pseudogene TRBV3-2) to TRBJ2-1; no definite D call. Germline values: CDR1 LGHDT, CDR2 YNNKEL (reference sequence). With 0 bases removed from V and 2 bases from J, the gap between germline ends came to 8 bases. The CDR3 is 15 amino acids.

The count of this clone is one. The chain combines TRBV29-1 with TRBJ2-5, with D unclear. Trimming took 4 bases from V and 6 from J, leaving 12 bases between them. Germline values: CDR1 SQVTM, CDR2 ANQGSEA. The CDR3 is 12 amino acids. CDR3 sequence: CSVAADGQTQYF. The DNA of the CDR3 is TGCAGCGTTGCCGCGGACGGGCAGACCCAGTACTTC. Combining the CDR3 with reference TRBV29-1 and TRBJ2-5 gives the whole variable domain SAVISQKPSRDICQRGTSLTIQCQVDSQVTMMFWYRQQPGQSLTLIATANQGSEATYESGFVIDKFPISRPNLTFSTLTVSNMSPEDSSIYLCSVAADGQTQYFGPGTRLLVL.

The chain joins TRBV6-5 to TRBJ1-1; no clear D gene. V lost 5 bases to trimming and J lost 1 base, with 11 bases between them. CDR3 length: 14 amino acids. Germline CDR1 and CDR2: MNHEY and SVGAGI. The CDR3 sequence: CASSRTTQNTEAFF. For the CDR3, the DNA is TGTGCCAGCAGTAGAACGACACAGAACACTGAAGCTTTCTTT.

The chain couples TRBV24-1 to TRBJ1-1, with D unresolved. With 12 bases removed from V and 3 bases from J, the gap between germline ends came to 22 bases. The CDR3 runs to 15 residues. Germline V gene sequence: CDR1 KGHDR, CDR2 SFDVKD. Here the CDR3 reads CAPNSGPSGDTEAFF. CDR3 nucleotide sequence: TGTGCCCCTAATTCCGGGCCCTCCGGGGACACTGAAGCTTTCTTT.

The gene calls are TRBV6-5 and TRBJ1-2; D not certain. The CDR3 has 13 amino acids. CDR1 and CDR2 from the germline V gene are MNHEY and SVGAGI. V was pared by 8 bases and J by 2 bases, with 12 bases between. The chain's CDR3 is CASALTLNYGYTF. In DNA form, the CDR3 reads TGTGCCAGCGCCCTTACATTGAACTATGGCTACACCTTC.

The chain couples TRBV5-4 to TRBJ1-5, with D perhaps matching TRBD1 (5 bases). The CDR3 runs to 14 residues. The ends were cut back, 0 bases at V and 4 bases at J, with 8 bases in the middle. CDR1 SGHNT and CDR2 YYREEE come from the germline V gene (reference sequence). CDR3 nucleotide sequence: TGTGCCAGCAGCTTGGCAGGGATGAATCAGCCCCAGCATTTT. Its translation: CASSLAGMNQPQHF.

This clone has only one observation. V usage is TRBV29-1 and J usage is TRBJ2-3, with D unresolved. Germline V lookup: CDR1 SQVTM, CDR2 ANQGSEA. Trimming shortened V by 4 bases and J by 4 bases, and 12 bases separated the two germline ends. This CDR3 contains 13 residues. The CDR3 coding sequence is TGCAGCGTTGTGATCCTAGTCGCAGATACGCAGTATTTT. Amino acids: CSVVILVADTQYF.